This T cell receptor beta chain was sequenced for a study of shared T cell receptors in the human thymus (dated by TCRdb to the early 2020s). About the investigation overall: The study examined how the human thymus generates shared, self-reactive T-cell receptor alpha chains.

The germline V end is reduced by 3 bases and the J end by 11 bases; junction bases left unmatched: 4. Counted from cysteine to phenylalanine, this CDR3 has 12 amino acids. The kept DNA is CDR3 alone, 36 bases in frame from the first base. CDR1 LNHDA and CDR2 SQIVND are derived from the germline V gene (reference sequence). This clone turned up a few times. The target of this receptor is not known. No much larger clonotype is one base removed from it; base qualities were not supplied. The library was made by the immunoSEQ multiplex PCR assay. The clones in this table, taken by TCRdb from immuneACCESS, are in-frame only. Not every clone is retained; where verified, under half of the shortfall comes from an unresolved V gene, and the cause of the rest is unknown. Across this sample there are roughly 560,000 clones, with about 80% seen only once. The ten top clones hold about 0.013% of the sample. This sample was also put to use in a study of human thymus T cells. The second study's authors report: Immunologically healthy infants undergoing open corrective cardiac surgery for congenital heart defects in Finland were used as donors. Thymus tissue was collected as surgical resects that were removed during corrective cardiac surgery. V and J gene segment usage appeared biased in both thymic and peripheral blood repertoires. The related research reported highly overlapping thymic TCR repertoires among unrelated individuals. The study characterized TCR alpha and beta repertoires from about 8 infant thymus samples and four related peripheral blood samples. Donor ages ranged from about 7 to 244 days, and the cohort comprised over 5 male and two female infants. After being mechanically released from the tissue, thymocytes were kept at -70 degrees C in pellets of about 10-33 million cells. A QIAsymphony instrument was used to extract genomic DNA from frozen cell pellets. The immunoSEQ multiplex PCR assay was used to amplify the TCRB and TCRAD loci from a standardized amount of quality-controlled genomic DNA. The amplicons covered the V(D)J region and were long enough to include the CDR3 and to identify the V and J genes. Through the commercial immunoSEQ service, the amplicons were sequenced on an Illumina platform. Corrections for primer bias and sequencing errors followed previously described methods, while TCRAD and TCRB definitions were based on the IMGT database. The repertoires were analysed using immunoSEQ Analyzer 3.0 and VDJTools for basic statistics, V/J segment usage, diversity estimates, rarefaction and pairwise overlap. To estimate diversity, the Chao1, ChaoE, Efron-Thisted, Shannon and inverse Simpson indices were applied, and diversity was also estimated on datasets down-sampled to the smallest sample. Repertoire overlap was determined by strict matching of CDR3 nucleotide sequence, V gene and J gene, and Jaccard-based multidimensional scaling clustering was applied. Thymus samples yielded on average roughly 810,000 unique TCRB clonotypes, compared with 80,000 to 95,000 from blood samples.

In this chain, TRBV19 is recombined with TRBJ2-1, and 7 junctional nucleotides match TRBD2. The specimen was thymocytes. The receptor's source is a boy younger than two with a congenital heart defect. Donor details come from another sample of the same person, matched by shared clones. Read as DNA, the sequence is TGTGCCAGTAGTATGGTGGGGACTAAGCAGTTCTTC. This gives the protein CASSMVGTKQFF.